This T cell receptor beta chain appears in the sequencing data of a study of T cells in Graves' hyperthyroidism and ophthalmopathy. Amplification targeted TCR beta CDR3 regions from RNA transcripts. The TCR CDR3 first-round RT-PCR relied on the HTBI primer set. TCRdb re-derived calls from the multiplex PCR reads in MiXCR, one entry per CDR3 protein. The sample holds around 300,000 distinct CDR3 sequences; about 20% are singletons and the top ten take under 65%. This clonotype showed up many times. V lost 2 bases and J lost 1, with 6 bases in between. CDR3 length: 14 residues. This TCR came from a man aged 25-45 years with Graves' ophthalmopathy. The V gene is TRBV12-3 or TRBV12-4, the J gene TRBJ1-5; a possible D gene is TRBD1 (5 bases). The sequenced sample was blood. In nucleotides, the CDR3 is TGTGCCAGCAGTTTATGGGACAGCAATCAGCCCCAGCATTTT. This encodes CASSLWDSNQPQHF.